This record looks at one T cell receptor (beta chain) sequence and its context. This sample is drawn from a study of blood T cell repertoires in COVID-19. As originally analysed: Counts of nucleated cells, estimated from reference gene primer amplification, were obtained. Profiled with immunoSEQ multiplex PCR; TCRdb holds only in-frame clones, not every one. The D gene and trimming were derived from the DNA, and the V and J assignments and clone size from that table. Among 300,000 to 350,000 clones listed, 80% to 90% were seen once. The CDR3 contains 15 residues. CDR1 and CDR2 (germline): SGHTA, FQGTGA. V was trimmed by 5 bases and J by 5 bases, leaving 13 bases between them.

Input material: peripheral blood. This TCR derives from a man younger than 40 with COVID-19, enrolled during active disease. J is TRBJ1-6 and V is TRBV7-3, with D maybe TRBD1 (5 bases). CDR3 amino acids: CASSVTGGNNSPLHF. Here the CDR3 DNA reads TGTGCCAGCAGCGTTACAGGTGGCAATAATTCACCCCTCCACTTT.